This TCR beta chain came from a study of shared clonotypes between healthy human individuals. On this clone itself: As yet, its antigen is unknown.

The CDR3 is 16 residues long. J was trimmed by 3 bases and V by 2 bases; bases with no gene match: 4. Germline V lookup: CDR1 SGHTA, CDR2 FQGTGA. Measured with immunoSEQ multiplex PCR; TCRdb has only the in-frame clones, and not every one. The sample consists of 2,100,000 or so clones, approximately 94% of them appearing once. Study-wide findings and caveats: The expectation was that sequencing depth would affect clonotype sharing among donors.

The sequencing input was naive CD4+ T cells sorted from blood. Subset given: CD45RA+ positively selected. The TCR comes from a man between 18 and 35 years old in good health. The chain uses TRBV7-3 and TRBJ2-2; TRBD1 aligns across 9 bases. The CDR3 region has the DNA TGTGCCAGCAGCTTAGGACAGGGGTCGGACACCGGGGAGCTGTTTTTT. Its translation: CASSLGQGSDTGELFF.